The next 14 T cell receptor beta chains were all read from a single sample in a study of blood T cells in healthy people across ages. Sample-barcoded 5' priming and a J-beta primer mix drove a second PCR of roughly 7 to 11 cycles. TCRdb analysed the 5' RACE reads with MiXCR anew, one entry per CDR3 protein. The sample shows hundreds of thousands of distinct CDR3 sequences, roughly a quarter of them seen only once. The specimen was blood. All receptors derive from a woman between 70 and 85 years old in good health.

The V gene is TRBV20-1, the J gene TRBJ1-6; D call uncertain. CDR1 is DFQATT and CDR2 is SNEGSKA in the germline V gene (reference sequence). The CDR3 covers 14 residues. Trimming took 6 bases from V and 3 from J, leaving 12 bases between them. CDR3 coding DNA: TGCAGTGCGCTCCAGGAGATCTATAATTCACCCCTCCACTTT. Translated: CSALQEIYNSPLHF.

This clonotype was seen a few times. The chain has TRBV29-1 and TRBJ2-2, with 7 bases aligning to TRBD2. Losses at the gene ends were 7 bases for V and 0 bases for J; bases not matched to a gene: 11. Germline V lookup: CDR1 SQVTM, CDR2 ANQGSEA. The CDR3 loop spans 16 amino acids. The CDR3 sequence: CSAPGGEGTNTGELFF. The CDR3 DNA reads as TGCAGCGCGCCAGGCGGGGAGGGAACGAACACCGGGGAGCTGTTTTTT.

The chain employs TRBV6-2 or TRBV6-3 and TRBJ1-5; possibly TRBD1 for D (6 bases). The germline V and J ends were trimmed by 8 bases and 4 bases, with 18 bases remaining between them. Germline V lookup: CDR1 MNHEY, CDR2 SVGEGT. The CDR3 has 15 amino acids. Here the CDR3 reads CASGKGGARNQPQHF. CDR3 DNA sequence: TGTGCCAGCGGCAAGGGGGGGGCGAGAAATCAGCCCCAGCATTTT.

The rearrangement joins TRBV20-1 to TRBJ2-1; unclear D gene. CDR1 is DFQATT, CDR2 SNEGSKA, per germline (reference sequence). Trimming took 6 bases from V and 0 from J, leaving 15 bases between them. CDR3 length: 15 residues. This CDR3 is CSARPRPSSYNEQFF. The CDR3 DNA is TGCAGTGCCCGCCCGAGACCCAGCTCCTACAATGAGCAGTTCTTC.

This chain joins TRBV7-2 and TRBJ1-4, with D unclear. V gave up 1 base and J gave up 2 bases, with 5 bases separating them. CDR1 is SGHTA and CDR2 is FQGNSA in the germline V gene. This CDR3 is built from 14 residues. The DNA of the CDR3 is TGTGCCAGCAGCTTAGAATGGACTAATGAAAAACTGTTTTTT. Protein: CASSLEWTNEKLFF.

The CDR3, as DNA: TGTGCCAGCAGCTTAGGGAGCAGGAACCTTAAAAACATTCAGTACTTC. Translated, it gives CASSLGSRNLKNIQYF. V usage is TRBV7-2 and J usage is TRBJ2-4; no clear D. Trimming stripped 1 base from V and 4 bases from J, with 14 bases between. Germline assignment: CDR1 SGHTA and CDR2 FQGNSA. The CDR3 is 16 amino acids.

The chain has TRBV7-9 and TRBJ2-7; D unclear. This CDR3 contains 17 residues. Trimming took 5 bases from V and 3 from J, leaving 23 bases between them. Germline CDR1 and CDR2: SEHNR and FQNEAQ (reference sequence). Written as DNA, the CDR3 is TGTGCCAGCAGCATAGGCCGCGAGAACCTGATGATCTACGAGCAGTACTTC. Residues: CASSIGRENLMIYEQYF.

The chain couples TRBV27 to TRBJ2-7; 7 bases are shared with TRBD1. CDR3 size: 15 residues. The germline V gene has CDR1 MNHEY and CDR2 SMNVEV (reference sequence). V was pared by 4 bases and J by 2 bases, with 8 bases of the junction left unmatched. CDR3 residues: CASSSPQTGTYEQYF. CDR3 nucleotides: TGTGCCAGCAGTTCTCCTCAGACAGGGACCTACGAGCAGTACTTC.

The sample holds a few counts of this clonotype. This sequence joins TRBV10-3 and TRBJ1-5; no reliable D call. Germline values: CDR1 ENHRY, CDR2 SYGVKD. The CDR3 is 13 amino acids. Trimming removed 3 bases at V and 4 bases at J, with 7 bases between. The CDR3 nucleotides read TGTGCCATCAGTGAAAAACAGAATCAGCCCCAGCATTTT. The encoded protein is CAISEKQNQPQHF.

V is TRBV28 and J is TRBJ2-1, with 8 bases matching TRBD2. The V segment lost 6 bases and the J segment 3 bases; nucleotides outside the gene matches: 4. The CDR3 has 14 amino acids. Germline V gene lookup returns CDR1 MDHEN and CDR2 SYDVKM. CDR3 DNA: TGTGCCAGCAGCTCGACTAGCGACTACAATGAGCAGTTCTTC. Protein product: CASSSTSDYNEQFF.

V gene TRBV5-1 combines with J gene TRBJ2-2; D may match TRBD1 or TRBD2 (5 bases each). V gave up 4 bases and J gave up 6 bases, with 13 bases separating them. Germline lookup yields CDR1 SGHRS and CDR2 YFSETQ. CDR3 length equals 14 residues. This chain's CDR3 is CASSLGERAGELFF. The CDR3 DNA reads TGCGCCAGCAGCCTGGGGGAGCGAGCCGGGGAGCTGTTTTTT.

J is TRBJ2-5 and V is TRBV28; 9 bases are shared with TRBD2. The end of the DNA fits TRBJ2-1 better, so the J call may be wrong. This CDR3 has 17 amino acids. The germline CDR1 and CDR2 sequences are MDHEN and SYDVKM. As DNA, the CDR3 is TGTGCCAGCAGTATCCTGAAGCGGGAGGACTTAGACAATGAGCAGTTCTTC. It is translated as CASSILKREDLDNEQFF.

This clonotype was seen at least ten times. The V gene is TRBV7-9, the J gene TRBJ2-7; D is undetermined. V shed 7 bases and J shed 7 bases, with 20 bases lying between them. Per germline, CDR1 SEHNR and CDR2 FQNEAQ (reference sequence). The CDR3 has 14 amino acids. CDR3 bases: TGTGCCAGCACTCCGCTTAGCTCCACGGAGGAGCAGTACTTC. As protein: CASTPLSSTEEQYF.

This clonotype was detected only once. CDR3 nucleotide sequence: TGTGCCACCAGCGGGGACGGGTACCAAGAGACCCAGTACTTC. It translates to CATSGDGYQETQYF. This chain uses TRBV15 with TRBJ2-5; D might be TRBD1 or TRBD2, each matching 5 bases. V was cut by 5 bases and J by 0 bases, with 10 bases left in between. This CDR3 is built from 14 residues. Germline V lookup: CDR1 LNHNV, CDR2 YYDKDF (reference sequence). The complete variable domain, with remaining parts taken from reference TRBV15 and TRBJ2-5, reads DAMVIQNPRYQVTQFGKPVTLSCSQTLNHNVMYWYQQKSSQAPKLLFHYYDKDFNNEADTPDNFQSRRPNTSFCFLDIRSPGLGDTAMYLCATSGDGYQETQYFGPGTRLLVL.